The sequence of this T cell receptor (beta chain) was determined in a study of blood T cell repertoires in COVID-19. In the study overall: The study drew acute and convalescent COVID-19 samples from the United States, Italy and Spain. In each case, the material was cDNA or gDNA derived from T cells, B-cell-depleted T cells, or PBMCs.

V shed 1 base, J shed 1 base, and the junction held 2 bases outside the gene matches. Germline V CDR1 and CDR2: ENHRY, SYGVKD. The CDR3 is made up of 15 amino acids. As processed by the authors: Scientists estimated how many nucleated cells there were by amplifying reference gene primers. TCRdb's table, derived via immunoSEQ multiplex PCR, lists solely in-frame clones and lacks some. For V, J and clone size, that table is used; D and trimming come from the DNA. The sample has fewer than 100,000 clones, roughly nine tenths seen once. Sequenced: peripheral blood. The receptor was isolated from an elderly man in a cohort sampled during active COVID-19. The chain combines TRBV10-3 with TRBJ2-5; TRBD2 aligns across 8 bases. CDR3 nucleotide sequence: TGTGCCATCAGTGAGTTTGCGGGGGGCCAAGAGACCCAGTACTTC. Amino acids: CAISEFAGGQETQYF.